What follows are 8 T cell receptor beta chains derived from one specimen sequenced in a study of naive and memory T cell subsets. The library had UMIs added by 3' ligation of an oligonucleotide to TCR cDNA. Four PCR rounds used nested alpha and beta constant region primers plus the SP2 primer. TCRdb reprocessed the UMI-ligation and nested PCR reads with MiXCR, giving one entry per CDR3 protein. Here the sample spans about 25,000 distinct CDR3 sequences, around 5.2% being singletons. The sample comprised blood. These receptors originate from an adult in good health.

The chain joins TRBV6-2 or TRBV6-3 to TRBJ2-5; a possible D gene is TRBD2 (5 bases). The CDR3 covers 13 residues. Germline V CDR1 and CDR2: MNHEY, SVGEGT. Trimming stripped 6 bases from V and 4 bases from J, with 12 bases between. The CDR3 protein is CASRPTAGETQYF. The DNA of the CDR3 is TGTGCCAGCAGACCCACGGCGGGAGAGACCCAGTACTTC.

This clonotype was observed at least ten times. This sequence joins TRBV5-4 and TRBJ2-3, with TRBD1 identical over 9 bases. V lost 3 bases and J lost 3; bases outside the gene matches: 5. The CDR3 is made up of 15 amino acids. Looked up from germline, CDR1 is SGHNT and CDR2 is YYREEE (reference sequence). CDR3 coding DNA: TGTGCCAGCAGCTGGGGACAGGGAGGGACAGATACGCAGTATTTT. The encoded protein is CASSWGQGGTDTQYF.

This clonotype was found a few times. V gene TRBV4-1 combines with J gene TRBJ2-7; D might be TRBD1 or TRBD2, each matching 6 bases. Germline CDR1 reads MGHRA; CDR2 reads YSYEKL. V lost 2 bases and J lost 9, with 17 bases in between. CDR3 size: 14 residues. CDR3 DNA: TGCGCCAGCAGCCAACGGCTGTGGGGGGCCCGGCAGTACTTC. It encodes CASSQRLWGARQYF.

This clonotype is deemed medium-sized (0.01 to 0.1%). This chain uses TRBV29-1 with TRBJ2-7, with 13 bases lining up with TRBD2. The germline CDR1 and CDR2 sequences are SQVTM and ANQGSEA. V gave up 1 base and J gave up 2 bases; unmatched junction bases: 2. The CDR3 length is 15 residues. CDR3 nucleotides: TGCAGCGTTGAAGGGACTAGCGGGGGAGCCTACGAGCAGTACTTC. Protein: CSVEGTSGGAYEQYF.

This clonotype was recorded at least ten times. The V call is TRBV30, the J call TRBJ1-4; possible D gene TRBD1, 5 bases. This CDR3 has 13 residues. V was trimmed by 4 bases and J by 0 bases, leaving 6 bases between them. The germline V gene encodes CDR1 GTSNPN and CDR2 SVGIG (reference sequence). In DNA form, the CDR3 reads TGTGCCTGGACGGGGGCAACTAATGAAAAACTGTTTTTT. Translated, it gives CAWTGATNEKLFF.

The rearrangement uses TRBV5-1 and TRBJ2-5; D perhaps matches TRBD1 (7 bases). Deletions cut 4 bases from V and 1 base from J, with 17 bases between. Germline CDR1 is SGHRS and CDR2 is YFSETQ. The CDR3 has 16 residues. The CDR3 spells CASSIRQGGTQETQYF. Here the CDR3 DNA reads TGCGCCAGCAGCATCCGACAGGGAGGAACCCAAGAGACCCAGTACTTC.

In this sample, this clonotype turned up many times. This rearrangement joins TRBV20-1 to TRBJ1-6, with TRBD1 identical over 9 bases. The CDR3 length is 16 residues. Germline CDR1 reads DFQATT; CDR2 reads SNEGSKA (reference sequence). V lost 3 bases, J lost 10 bases, and 13 bases stayed unmatched. CDR3 nucleotide sequence: TGCAGTGCTAGGATCCCGGGACAGGGCGGGCGGTCACCCCTCCACTTT. It is translated as CSARIPGQGGRSPLHF.

This clonotype was counted ten times or more. The V and J genes are TRBV30 and TRBJ2-3, with 7 bases matching TRBD1. From germline, CDR1 is GTSNPN and CDR2 SVGIG (reference sequence). J was trimmed by 6 bases and V by 0 bases; bases with no gene match: 9. CDR3 length equals 15 residues. CDR3 nucleotide sequence: TGTGCCTGGAGTGTTACAGGGGATATCACGGATACGCAGTATTTT. Amino acid sequence: CAWSVTGDITDTQYF.